This T cell receptor beta chain was retrieved from a study of shared T cell receptors in the human thymus. Germline CDR1 is SEHNR and CDR2 is FQNEAQ (reference sequence). This CDR3 comprises 17 residues. V gave up 1 base and J gave up 6 bases; unmatched junction bases: 12. Repertoires were generated with immunoSEQ multiplex PCR, while TCRdb's copy carries only in-frame clones and drops some. This sample carries hundreds of thousands of clones, roughly 88% of them seen once, and the ten largest clones take under 0.012%. This sample was shared with a second study, whose subject was human thymus T cells. As that report states: Each of the donors was a healthy Finnish infant who was undergoing open corrective cardiac surgery for congenital heart defects. Thymus pieces cut out during corrective heart surgery were the tissue that was used. Apparent skewing of V and J gene usage characterized both thymic and blood repertoires. Unrelated people showed highly overlapping thymic repertoires, related research reported.

The sequence derives from a girl under three years old with a congenital heart defect. The chain joins TRBV7-9 to TRBJ1-2, with TRBD1 matching over 9 bases. Specimen: thymocytes. In DNA, the CDR3 is TGTGCCAGCAGCTTAGGGTTGTTGGGGGACAGGGTCCATGGCTACACCTTC. Translating it yields CASSLGLLGDRVHGYTF. Full variable domain (outside the CDR3, taken from reference TRBV7-9 and TRBJ1-2): DTGVSQNPRHKITKRGQNVTFRCDPISEHNRLYWYRQTLGQGPEFLTYFQNEAQLEKSRLLSDRFSAERPKGSFSTLEIQRTEQGDSAMYLCASSLGLLGDRVHGYTFGSGTRLTVV.